This T cell receptor (beta chain) was obtained from a study of shared clonotypes between healthy human individuals. The wider study: Donors, aged 18 to 49, were two women and a few men.

An even split of each subset's genomic DNA across several immunoSEQ plates was performed. Produced via immunoSEQ multiplex PCR; TCRdb's table is partial and in-frame only. The sample includes 2.3 million or so clones, just over 90% of them seen just once. This sequence originates from a man between 18 and 35 years old in good health. Some clones in this sample may be carry-over from other donors' samples. What was sequenced was naive CD4+ T cells from PBMCs. Subset specified: CD45RA+ positively selected.

The CDR3: CASSRHSGTGTEKLFF. The CDR3 nucleotides read TGTGCCAGCAGCCGCCACTCCGGGACAGGGACCGAAAAACTGTTTTTT. The chain has TRBV7-9 and TRBJ1-4; 9 bases map to TRBD1. V shed 5 bases and J 8 bases; nucleotides not matched to a gene: 12. The germline gives CDR1 SEHNR, CDR2 FQNEAQ (reference sequence). CDR3 length: 16 residues.